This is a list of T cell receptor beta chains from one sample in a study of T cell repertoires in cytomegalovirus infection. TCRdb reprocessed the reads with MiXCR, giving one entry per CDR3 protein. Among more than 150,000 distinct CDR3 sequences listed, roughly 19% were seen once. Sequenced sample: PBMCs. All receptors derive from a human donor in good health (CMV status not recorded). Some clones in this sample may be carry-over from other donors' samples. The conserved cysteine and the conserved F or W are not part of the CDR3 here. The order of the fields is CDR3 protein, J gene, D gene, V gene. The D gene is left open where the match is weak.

CDR3: ASSPRGTNEKLF
J: TRBJ1-4
D: NA
V: TRBV7-8

CDR3: ASSQEGRSQY
J: TRBJ2-5
D: NA
V: TRBV4-2

CDR3: ASSLEGNTEAF
J: TRBJ1-1
D: NA
V: TRBV7-9

CDR3: SASPGTATYEQY
J: TRBJ2-7
D: NA
V: TRBV20-1

CDR3: ASSLQTGTNTEAF
J: TRBJ1-1
D: NA
V: TRBV7-2

CDR3: SARALGPLYEQY
J: TRBJ2-7
D: NA
V: TRBV20-1

CDR3: ASSPPPQETQY
J: TRBJ2-5
D: NA
V: TRBV5-1

CDR3: ASRTSGYNEQF
J: TRBJ2-1
D: TRBD2
V: TRBV28

CDR3: ASGTQGTSYNEQF
J: TRBJ2-1
D: NA
V: TRBV19

CDR3: SARVPQGDGYT
J: TRBJ1-2
D: NA
V: TRBV20-1

CDR3: ASSAGTGGNQPQH
J: TRBJ1-5
D: TRBD1
V: TRBV6-6

CDR3: ASSLDRVPYNEQF
J: TRBJ2-1
D: TRBD1
V: TRBV28

CDR3: ASSSRSEGGETQY
J: TRBJ2-5
D: NA
V: TRBV5-4

CDR3: SARLAGAAEQY
J: TRBJ2-7
D: TRBD2
V: TRBV20-1

CDR3: SARVSAETQY
J: TRBJ2-5
D: NA
V: TRBV20-1

CDR3: ATSREQGAATEAF
J: TRBJ1-1
D: TRBD1
V: TRBV15

CDR3: ASSDWNRNNEQF
J: TRBJ2-1
D: NA
V: TRBV25-1

CDR3: ASSPLRQATYNEQF
J: TRBJ2-1
D: NA
V: TRBV3-1

CDR3: ASTLPMNTEAF
J: TRBJ1-1
D: NA
V: TRBV2

CDR3: ASSPLQGTYNEQF
J: TRBJ2-1
D: TRBD1
V: TRBV7-3

CDR3: ASSRQGMETQY
J: TRBJ2-5
D: TRBD1
V: TRBV12-3/TRBV12-4

CDR3: ASSEGGYSNQPQH
J: TRBJ1-5
D: NA
V: TRBV2

CDR3: ASSFTGVSYNEQF
J: TRBJ2-1
D: TRBD1
V: TRBV5-1

CDR3: ASSFGLAGTGANVLT
J: TRBJ2-6
D: TRBD2
V: TRBV7-9

CDR3: ARSIQETQY
J: TRBJ2-5
D: NA
V: TRBV19

CDR3: ASSSLPTSGSGETQY
J: TRBJ2-5
D: TRBD2
V: TRBV11-3

CDR3: ASSLGGNNNEQF
J: TRBJ2-1
D: NA
V: TRBV5-5

CDR3: ASKAGEEQF
J: TRBJ2-1
D: TRBD2
V: TRBV7-8

CDR3: ASSSPGRWELF
J: TRBJ2-2
D: NA
V: TRBV11-3

CDR3: ASHPRDTATNEKLF
J: TRBJ1-4
D: NA
V: TRBV28

CDR3: ASLDGGARNEQF
J: TRBJ2-1
D: TRBD2
V: TRBV7-2

CDR3: ASSPGTHFDEDTEAF
J: TRBJ1-1
D: NA
V: TRBV12-3/TRBV12-4

CDR3: ASRRKLQEQY
J: TRBJ2-7
D: NA
V: TRBV7-6

CDR3: ASTPSLGTGGLRV
J: TRBJ2-1
D: TRBD1
V: TRBV12-3/TRBV12-4

CDR3: ASSRTATYEQY
J: TRBJ2-7
D: NA
V: TRBV11-2

CDR3: ASSHRHRSNQPQH
J: TRBJ1-5
D: NA
V: TRBV5-6

CDR3: ASSLDGGRLAEAF
J: TRBJ1-1
D: NA
V: TRBV5-1

CDR3: ASSFTGTGAKNIQY
J: TRBJ2-4
D: TRBD1
V: TRBV7-9

CDR3: ATSDPGLASTDTQY
J: TRBJ2-3
D: TRBD2
V: TRBV24-1

CDR3: ASSLGGSGDTEAF
J: TRBJ1-1
D: NA
V: TRBV7-2

CDR3: AISGRDYEQY
J: TRBJ2-7
D: TRBD2
V: TRBV2

CDR3: ASSIISHYEQY
J: TRBJ2-7
D: NA
V: TRBV7-9

CDR3: ASSYPGDGYT
J: TRBJ1-2
D: NA
V: TRBV6-5

CDR3: ASSRDRMNTEAF
J: TRBJ1-1
D: TRBD1
V: TRBV11-3

CDR3: SAREAGTGRDSPLH
J: TRBJ1-6
D: NA
V: TRBV20-1

CDR3: ASSLDEREYNEQF
J: TRBJ2-1
D: TRBD2
V: TRBV5-1

CDR3: ASSLLEGTDTQY
J: TRBJ2-3
D: NA
V: TRBV7-8

CDR3: ASSDLLPGQDGETQY
J: TRBJ2-5
D: NA
V: TRBV6-2/TRBV6-3

CDR3: ASSFGAWGSGYT
J: TRBJ1-2
D: NA
V: TRBV25-1